A selection of T cell receptor beta chains follows, all from one sample in a study of response to subunit inactivated influenza vaccine. TCRdb reprocessed the RT-PCR reads with MiXCR, giving one entry per CDR3 protein. The top ten hold more than 9.5% of the sample, which has almost 600,000 distinct CDR3 sequences, around 13% seen once. This sample comprised PBMCs from blood, obtained about 13 days after vaccination. These receptors were obtained from a man over 45 who received an inactivated influenza vaccine. Both conserved end residues are part of each CDR3. The order of the fields is J gene, V gene, CDR3 protein.

j_call: TRBJ1-2; v_call: TRBV15; cdr3_aa: CATSRDRGNRGLNGYTF
j_call: TRBJ1-3; v_call: TRBV20-1; cdr3_aa: CSARDRGFGNTIYF
j_call: TRBJ1-1; v_call: TRBV19; cdr3_aa: CASRETRYMNTEAFF
j_call: TRBJ2-5; v_call: TRBV7-9; cdr3_aa: CASSPGGILAETQYF
j_call: TRBJ2-7; v_call: TRBV12-3/TRBV12-4; cdr3_aa: CASSGVTGLSYEQYF
j_call: TRBJ2-7; v_call: TRBV27; cdr3_aa: CASSLSRGTSYEQYF
j_call: TRBJ2-3; v_call: TRBV25-1; cdr3_aa: CASSATSGGATDTQYF
j_call: TRBJ1-1; v_call: TRBV4-3; cdr3_aa: CASSQGDRGGTEAFF
j_call: TRBJ1-2; v_call: TRBV12-3/TRBV12-4; cdr3_aa: CASSLGPYGYTF
j_call: TRBJ1-2; v_call: TRBV29-1; cdr3_aa: CSVVGMGTGGVNYGYTF
j_call: TRBJ2-1; v_call: TRBV15; cdr3_aa: CATSREETGFWNEQFF
j_call: TRBJ2-3; v_call: TRBV5-1; cdr3_aa: CASSPGTLSTDTQYF
j_call: TRBJ2-1; v_call: TRBV29-1; cdr3_aa: CSGRREKWRKDHEQFF
j_call: TRBJ2-3; v_call: TRBV6-1; cdr3_aa: CASSHLGGEADTQYF
j_call: TRBJ2-2; v_call: TRBV4-3; cdr3_aa: CASSQAKGPYTGELFF
j_call: TRBJ1-1; v_call: TRBV9; cdr3_aa: CASSVGWNTEAFF
j_call: TRBJ2-7; v_call: TRBV20-1; cdr3_aa: CSGQGSSYEQYF
j_call: TRBJ2-3; v_call: TRBV5-1; cdr3_aa: CASSLYGGGVADTQYF
j_call: TRBJ2-7; v_call: TRBV7-2; cdr3_aa: CASSLEGLVSEQYF
j_call: TRBJ1-6; v_call: TRBV29-1; cdr3_aa: CSLDRVLIKEISPLHF
j_call: TRBJ2-7; v_call: TRBV6-1; cdr3_aa: CASSEAGGVYEQYF
j_call: TRBJ2-2; v_call: TRBV5-6; cdr3_aa: CASSLVPMAWGPPGELFF
j_call: TRBJ2-7; v_call: TRBV5-1; cdr3_aa: CASSLELDEQYF
j_call: TRBJ2-2; v_call: TRBV4-3; cdr3_aa: CASSQDGVLNTGELFF
j_call: TRBJ2-1; v_call: TRBV2; cdr3_aa: CASNKGQGVSYNEQFF
j_call: TRBJ2-2; v_call: TRBV5-1; cdr3_aa: CASRPGQHTGELFF
j_call: TRBJ2-1; v_call: TRBV5-1; cdr3_aa: CASSLVGDRGGEQFF
j_call: TRBJ2-7; v_call: TRBV2; cdr3_aa: CASYEQAGNYEQYF
j_call: TRBJ2-1; v_call: TRBV28; cdr3_aa: CASRGSGGAYNEQFF
j_call: TRBJ2-7; v_call: TRBV20-1; cdr3_aa: CSARDRGIIYEQYF
j_call: TRBJ2-6; v_call: TRBV28; cdr3_aa: CASSLGFGRAAPGANVLTF
j_call: TRBJ2-4; v_call: TRBV20-1; cdr3_aa: CSAKQAGGHLNIQYF
j_call: TRBJ2-1; v_call: TRBV11-3; cdr3_aa: CASSPYRGNEQFF
j_call: TRBJ2-7; v_call: TRBV2; cdr3_aa: CASSDTGAAWEQYF
j_call: TRBJ1-6; v_call: TRBV12-3/TRBV12-4; cdr3_aa: CASTDTGVSNSPLHF
j_call: TRBJ2-1; v_call: TRBV28; cdr3_aa: CASSEGGLSSYNEQFF
j_call: TRBJ2-2; v_call: TRBV29-1; cdr3_aa: CSARQGLNTGELFF
j_call: TRBJ2-7; v_call: TRBV7-9; cdr3_aa: CASSRLDTFSEQYF
j_call: TRBJ2-7; v_call: TRBV30; cdr3_aa: CAWSQGQVFYEQYF
j_call: TRBJ2-5; v_call: TRBV19; cdr3_aa: CASRAWTGQETQYF
j_call: TRBJ1-1; v_call: TRBV6-2/TRBV6-3; cdr3_aa: CASSFRYTEAFF
j_call: TRBJ2-2; v_call: TRBV6-2/TRBV6-3; cdr3_aa: CASSYVVANTGELFF
j_call: TRBJ2-1; v_call: TRBV10-3; cdr3_aa: CAIRDRLNEQFF
j_call: TRBJ1-5; v_call: TRBV7-2; cdr3_aa: CASSLGGGVQPQHF
j_call: TRBJ2-1; v_call: TRBV11-2; cdr3_aa: CASSLVVRTEQFF
j_call: TRBJ2-1; v_call: TRBV20-1; cdr3_aa: CSATSGRPYNEQFF
j_call: TRBJ1-1; v_call: TRBV3-1; cdr3_aa: CASSQELRGSTGAFF
j_call: TRBJ2-5; v_call: TRBV11-2; cdr3_aa: CASSVGLTSGSGGETQYF
j_call: TRBJ1-6; v_call: TRBV15; cdr3_aa: CATSSDRGPSPLHF
j_call: TRBJ1-1; v_call: TRBV6-5; cdr3_aa: CASSYSGGLRNEAFF